This record covers a single TCR beta chain. CDR3 length: 17 amino acids. CDR1 and CDR2 (germline): LNHNV, YYDKDF (reference sequence). V lost 0 bases to trimming and J lost 2 bases, with 16 bases between them. Here immunoSEQ multiplex PCR was the method, and the copy in TCRdb shows in-frame clones only, minus some. Of 2.3 million or so clones in the sample, about 92% were seen once. The entry originates in a study of shared clonotypes between healthy human individuals. Source material: naive CD4+ T cells from PBMCs. The sample's subset: CD45RA+ positively selected. The sequence came from a man in his late teens or twenties in good health. Some clones in this sample may be carry-over from other donors' samples. The chain joins TRBV15 to TRBJ1-2, with D maybe TRBD1 (6 bases). The CDR3 loop is CATSRDYGQSQNYGYTF. The CDR3 DNA reads as TGTGCCACCAGCAGAGATTACGGACAGTCACAGAACTATGGCTACACCTTC.